This T cell receptor (beta chain) originates from a study of regulatory T cells in long-lasting Graves disease. To make TCR beta libraries, researchers used iRepertoire HTBI primers and Arm-PCR of CDR3 regions. TCRdb reanalysed the multiplex PCR reads using MiXCR and keeps one entry per CDR3 protein. The repertoire holds around 400,000 distinct CDR3 sequences, with less than 25% as singletons. The CDR3 runs to 17 residues. With V trimmed by 0 bases and J by 4 bases, 8 bases remained unmatched. In germline, CDR1 is DFQATT, CDR2 SNEGSKA (reference sequence). On this clonotype itself: As yet, its antigen is unknown.

Study-wide findings and caveats: There was favoring of TRBV28, TRBJ1-2 and TRBJ2-5 in persistent disease.

Documented time point: persistent/refractory GD, antithyroid drugs over 5 years with positive TRAb. The TCR library used RNA extracted from PBMCs. The receptor comes from a female donor with Graves disease. The chain uses TRBV20-1 and TRBJ2-1, with TRBD2 matching 11 bases. Specimen: peripheral blood mononuclear cells (PBMCs), collected when the disease was refractory, from a patient treated with antithyroid drugs. The CDR3 loop is CSARDTSGSEAYNEQFF. CDR3 DNA sequence: TGCAGTGCTAGAGATACTAGCGGGAGTGAGGCTTACAATGAGCAGTTCTTC.